The following is a T cell receptor (beta chain) sequence with its context. The sample comes from a study of blood T cell repertoires in COVID-19. Whole-study context: In each case, the material was cDNA or gDNA derived from T cells, B-cell-depleted T cells, or PBMCs.

TCRdb's table, derived via immunoSEQ multiplex PCR, lists solely in-frame clones and lacks some. The sample includes about 82,000 clones, under 90% seen only once; the top ten take around 12%. This CDR3 has 13 residues. Germline V CDR1 and CDR2: SGHDN, FVKESK. V was clipped by 0 bases and J by 7 bases, with 7 bases between them. V is TRBV14 and J is TRBJ2-1, with D maybe TRBD2 (5 bases). Sequencing was performed on peripheral blood. The origin of this receptor is a woman aged 35 to 49 with active or convalescent COVID-19. The CDR3 sequence is CASSQDWENEQFF. The CDR3 nucleotides read TGTGCCAGCAGCCAAGATTGGGAGAATGAGCAGTTCTTC.